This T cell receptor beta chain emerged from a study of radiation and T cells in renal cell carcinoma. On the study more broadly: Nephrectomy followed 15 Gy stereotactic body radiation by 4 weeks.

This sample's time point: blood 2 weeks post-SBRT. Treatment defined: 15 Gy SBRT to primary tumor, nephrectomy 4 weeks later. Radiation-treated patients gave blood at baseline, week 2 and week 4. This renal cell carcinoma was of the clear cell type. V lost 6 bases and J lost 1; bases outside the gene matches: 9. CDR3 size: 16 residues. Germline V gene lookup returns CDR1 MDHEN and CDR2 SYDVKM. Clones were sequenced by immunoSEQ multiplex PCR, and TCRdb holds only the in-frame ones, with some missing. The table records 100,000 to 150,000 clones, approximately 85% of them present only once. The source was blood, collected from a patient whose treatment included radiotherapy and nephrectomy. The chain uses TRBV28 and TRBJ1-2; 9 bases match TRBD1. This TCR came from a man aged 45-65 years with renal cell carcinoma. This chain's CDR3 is CASRLRTGAVNYGYTF. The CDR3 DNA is TGTGCCAGCAGACTTCGGACAGGGGCGGTTAACTATGGCTACACCTTC.